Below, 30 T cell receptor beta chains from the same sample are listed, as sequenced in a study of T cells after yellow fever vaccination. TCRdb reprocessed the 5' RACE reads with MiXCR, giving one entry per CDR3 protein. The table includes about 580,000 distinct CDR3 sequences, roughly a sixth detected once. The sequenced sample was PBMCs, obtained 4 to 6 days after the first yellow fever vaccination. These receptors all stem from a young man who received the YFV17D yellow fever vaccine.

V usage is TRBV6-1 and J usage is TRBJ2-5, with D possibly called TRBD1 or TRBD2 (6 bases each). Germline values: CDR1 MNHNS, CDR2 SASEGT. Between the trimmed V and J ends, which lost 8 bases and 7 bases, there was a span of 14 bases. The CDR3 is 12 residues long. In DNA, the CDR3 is TGTGCCAGCGCCGGGGGCAAGGGGACCCAGTACTTC. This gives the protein CASAGGKGTQYF.

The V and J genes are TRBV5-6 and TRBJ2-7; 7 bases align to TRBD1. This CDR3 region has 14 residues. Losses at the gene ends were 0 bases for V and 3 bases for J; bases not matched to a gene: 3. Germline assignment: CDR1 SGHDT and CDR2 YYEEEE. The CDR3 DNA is TGTGCCAGCAGCTTGGGACAGGGTTACTACGAGCAGTACTTC. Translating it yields CASSLGQGYYEQYF.

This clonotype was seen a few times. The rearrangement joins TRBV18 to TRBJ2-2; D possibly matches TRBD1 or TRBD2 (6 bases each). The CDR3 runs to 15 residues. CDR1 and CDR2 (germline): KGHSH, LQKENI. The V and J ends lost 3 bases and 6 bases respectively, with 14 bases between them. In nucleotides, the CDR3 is TGTGCCAGCTCACCTCCTGGGGGGCCCGCCGGGGAGCTGTTTTTT. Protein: CASSPPGGPAGELFF.

This CDR3 is CASGGGGNYGYTF. DNA for the CDR3: TGTGCCAGCGGCGGGGGGGGGAACTATGGCTACACCTTC. V and J are TRBV12-3 or TRBV12-4 and TRBJ1-2; weak D call: TRBD1 (5 bases). This CDR3 region has 13 residues. Trimming took off 8 bases at V and 2 bases at J, with 12 bases between the two ends.

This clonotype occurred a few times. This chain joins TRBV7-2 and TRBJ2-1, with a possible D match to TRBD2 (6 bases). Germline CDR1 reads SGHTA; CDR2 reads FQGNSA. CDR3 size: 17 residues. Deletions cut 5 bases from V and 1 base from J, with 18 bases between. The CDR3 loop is CASSVGTPSISYNEQFF. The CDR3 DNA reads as TGTGCCAGCAGCGTCGGGACTCCTTCGATTTCCTACAATGAGCAGTTCTTC.

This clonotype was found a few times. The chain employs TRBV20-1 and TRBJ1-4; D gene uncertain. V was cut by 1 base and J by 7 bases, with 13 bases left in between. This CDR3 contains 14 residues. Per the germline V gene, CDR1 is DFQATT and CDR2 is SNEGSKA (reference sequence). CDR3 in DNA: TGCAGTGCTAGAGGGACCATCCTCGGTGAAAAACTGTTTTTT. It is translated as CSARGTILGEKLFF.

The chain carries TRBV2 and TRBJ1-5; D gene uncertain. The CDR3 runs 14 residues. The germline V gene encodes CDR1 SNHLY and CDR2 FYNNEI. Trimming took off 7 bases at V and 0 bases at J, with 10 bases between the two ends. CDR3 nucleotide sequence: TGTGCCAGCACCCGGACCAATAGCAATCAGCCCCAGCATTTT. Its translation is CASTRTNSNQPQHF.

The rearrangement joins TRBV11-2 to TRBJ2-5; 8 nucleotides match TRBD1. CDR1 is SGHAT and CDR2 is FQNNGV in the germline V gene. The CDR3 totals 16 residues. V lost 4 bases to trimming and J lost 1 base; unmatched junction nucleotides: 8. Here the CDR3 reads CASSSATTGAQETQYF. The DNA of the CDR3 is TGTGCCAGCAGCTCCGCCACGACAGGGGCCCAAGAGACCCAGTACTTC.

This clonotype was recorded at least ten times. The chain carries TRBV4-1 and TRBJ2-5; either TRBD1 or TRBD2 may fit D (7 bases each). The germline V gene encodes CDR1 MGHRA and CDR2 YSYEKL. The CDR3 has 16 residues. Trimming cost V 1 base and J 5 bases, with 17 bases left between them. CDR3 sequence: CASSQAGAGGGETQYF. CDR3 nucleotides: TGCGCCAGCAGCCAAGCTGGAGCAGGGGGGGGGGAGACCCAGTACTTC.

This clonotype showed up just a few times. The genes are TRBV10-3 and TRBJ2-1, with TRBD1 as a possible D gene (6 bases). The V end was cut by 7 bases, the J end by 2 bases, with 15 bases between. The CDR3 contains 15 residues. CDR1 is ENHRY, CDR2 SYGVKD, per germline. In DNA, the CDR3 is TGTGCCATCACTCCGGACAGCGAAGCCTACAATGAGCAGTTCTTC. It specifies CAITPDSEAYNEQFF.

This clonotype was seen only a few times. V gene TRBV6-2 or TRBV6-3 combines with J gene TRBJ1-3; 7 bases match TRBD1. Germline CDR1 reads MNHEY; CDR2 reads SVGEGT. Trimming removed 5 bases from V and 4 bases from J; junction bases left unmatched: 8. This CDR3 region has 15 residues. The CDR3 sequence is CASSDIQGSGNTIYF. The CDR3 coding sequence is TGTGCCAGCAGTGACATACAGGGGAGCGGAAACACCATATATTTT.

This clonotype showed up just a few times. The CDR3 here is CASSVGVNGAVETQYF. The DNA of the CDR3 is TGTGCCAGCAGCGTAGGAGTCAACGGGGCCGTAGAGACCCAGTACTTC. The V gene is TRBV9, the J gene TRBJ2-5; D tentatively reads TRBD1 or TRBD2 (5 bases each). V gave up 0 bases and J gave up 4 bases, with 16 bases separating them. The CDR3 consists of 16 residues. Germline-derived CDR1 and CDR2 are SGDLS and YYNGEE. The full variable domain, in which reference TRBV9 and TRBJ2-5 provide the parts outside the CDR3, is DSGVTQTPKHLITATGQRVTLRCSPRSGDLSVYWYQQSLDQGLQFLIQYYNGEERAKGNILERFSAQQFPDLHSELNLSSLELGDSALYFCASSVGVNGAVETQYFGPGTRLLVL.

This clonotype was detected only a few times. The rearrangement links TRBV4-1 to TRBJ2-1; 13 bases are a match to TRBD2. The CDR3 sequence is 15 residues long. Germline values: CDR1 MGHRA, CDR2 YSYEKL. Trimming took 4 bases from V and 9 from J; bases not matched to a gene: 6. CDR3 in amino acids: CASSRGLAGEVEQFF. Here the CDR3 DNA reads TGCGCCAGCAGCCGTGGACTAGCGGGGGAGGTTGAGCAGTTCTTC.

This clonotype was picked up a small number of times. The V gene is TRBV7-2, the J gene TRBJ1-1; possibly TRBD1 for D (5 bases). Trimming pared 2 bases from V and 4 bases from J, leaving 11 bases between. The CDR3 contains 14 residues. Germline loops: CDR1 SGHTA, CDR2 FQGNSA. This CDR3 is CASSLLGDGTEAFF. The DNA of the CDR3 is TGTGCCAGCAGCTTACTGGGGGATGGCACTGAAGCTTTCTTT.

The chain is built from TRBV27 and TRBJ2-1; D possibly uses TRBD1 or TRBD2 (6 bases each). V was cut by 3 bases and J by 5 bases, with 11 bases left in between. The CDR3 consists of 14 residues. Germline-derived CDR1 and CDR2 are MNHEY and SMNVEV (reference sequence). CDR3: CASSFRGLHNEQFF. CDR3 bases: TGTGCCAGCAGTTTTCGGGGGCTGCACAATGAGCAGTTCTTC.

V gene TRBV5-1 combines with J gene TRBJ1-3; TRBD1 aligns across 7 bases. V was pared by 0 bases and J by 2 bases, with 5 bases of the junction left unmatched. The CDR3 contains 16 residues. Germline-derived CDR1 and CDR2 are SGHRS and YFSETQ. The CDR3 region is CASSLGDSLTGNTIYF. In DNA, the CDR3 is TGCGCCAGCAGCTTGGGGGACAGCTTAACTGGAAACACCATATATTTT.

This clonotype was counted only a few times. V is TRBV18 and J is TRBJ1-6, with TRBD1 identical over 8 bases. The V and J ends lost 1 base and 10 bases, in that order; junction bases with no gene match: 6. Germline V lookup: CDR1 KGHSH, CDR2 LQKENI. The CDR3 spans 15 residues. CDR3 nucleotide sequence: TGTGCCAGCTCACCACTCGGAGACAGGGGATCACCCCTCCACTTT. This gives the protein CASSPLGDRGSPLHF.

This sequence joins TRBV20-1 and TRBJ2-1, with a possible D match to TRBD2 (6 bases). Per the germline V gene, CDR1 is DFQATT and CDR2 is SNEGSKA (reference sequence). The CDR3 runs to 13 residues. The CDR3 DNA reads TGCAGCGCCCTGGGGGGTTCCCCTAGTGAGCAGTTCTTC. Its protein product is CSALGGSPSEQFF.

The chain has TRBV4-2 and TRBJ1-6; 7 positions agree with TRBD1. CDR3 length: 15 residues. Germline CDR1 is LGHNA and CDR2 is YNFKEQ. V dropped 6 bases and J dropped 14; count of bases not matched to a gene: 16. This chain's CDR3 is CASSTGTEGQTSLHF. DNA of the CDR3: TGTGCCAGCAGTACCGGGACAGAAGGACAGACTTCCCTCCACTTT.

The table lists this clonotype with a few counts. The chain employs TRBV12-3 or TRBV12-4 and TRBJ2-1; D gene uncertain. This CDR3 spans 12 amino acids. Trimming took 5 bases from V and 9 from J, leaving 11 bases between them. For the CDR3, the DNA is TGTGCCAGCAGTAGACTCAGGAGTGAGCAGTTCTTC. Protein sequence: CASSRLRSEQFF.

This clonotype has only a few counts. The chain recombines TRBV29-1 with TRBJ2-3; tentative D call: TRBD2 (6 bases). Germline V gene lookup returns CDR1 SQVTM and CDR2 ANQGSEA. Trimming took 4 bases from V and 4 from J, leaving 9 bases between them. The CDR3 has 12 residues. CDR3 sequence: CSVGGEADTQYF. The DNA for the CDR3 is TGCAGCGTTGGAGGGGAGGCAGATACGCAGTATTTT.

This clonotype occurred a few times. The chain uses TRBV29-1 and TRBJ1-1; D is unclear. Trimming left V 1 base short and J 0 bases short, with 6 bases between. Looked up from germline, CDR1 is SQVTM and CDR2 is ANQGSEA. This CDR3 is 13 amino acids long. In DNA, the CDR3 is TGCAGCGTTGAAGGACACCTGAACACTGAAGCTTTCTTT. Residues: CSVEGHLNTEAFF.

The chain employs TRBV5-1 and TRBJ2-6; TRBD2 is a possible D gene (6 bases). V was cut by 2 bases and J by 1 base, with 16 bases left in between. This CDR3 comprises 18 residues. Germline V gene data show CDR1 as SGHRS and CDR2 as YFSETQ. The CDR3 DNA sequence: TGCGCCAGCAGCTTTAAGGAGGGAAGGGGTTCTGGGGCCAACGTCCTGACTTTC. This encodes CASSFKEGRGSGANVLTF.

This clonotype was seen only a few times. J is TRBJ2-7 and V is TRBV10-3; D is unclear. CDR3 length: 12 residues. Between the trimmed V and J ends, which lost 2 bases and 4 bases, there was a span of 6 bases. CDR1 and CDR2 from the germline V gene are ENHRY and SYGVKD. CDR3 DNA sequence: TGTGCCATCAGTGAGGTCCGTTACGAGCAGTACTTC. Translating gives CAISEVRYEQYF.

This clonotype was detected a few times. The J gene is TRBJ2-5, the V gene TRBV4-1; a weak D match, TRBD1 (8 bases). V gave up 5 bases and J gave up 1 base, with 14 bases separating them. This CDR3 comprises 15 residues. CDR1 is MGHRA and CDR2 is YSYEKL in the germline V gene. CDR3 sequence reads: CASSETGGVQETQYF. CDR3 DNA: TGCGCCAGCAGCGAAACAGGGGGGGTCCAAGAGACCCAGTACTTC.

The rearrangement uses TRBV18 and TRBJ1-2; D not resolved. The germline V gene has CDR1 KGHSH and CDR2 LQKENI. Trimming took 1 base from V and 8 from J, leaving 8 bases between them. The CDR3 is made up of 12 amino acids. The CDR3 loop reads CASSPRPVGYTF. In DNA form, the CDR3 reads TGTGCCAGCTCACCACGACCCGTCGGCTACACCTTC.

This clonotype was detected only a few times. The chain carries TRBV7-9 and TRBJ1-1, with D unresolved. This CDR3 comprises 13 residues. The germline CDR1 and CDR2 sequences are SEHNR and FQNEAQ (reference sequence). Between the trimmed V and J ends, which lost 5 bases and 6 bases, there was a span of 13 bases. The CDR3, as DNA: TGTGCCAGCAGCCAAAGGACGGAATCTGAAGCTTTCTTT. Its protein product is CASSQRTESEAFF.

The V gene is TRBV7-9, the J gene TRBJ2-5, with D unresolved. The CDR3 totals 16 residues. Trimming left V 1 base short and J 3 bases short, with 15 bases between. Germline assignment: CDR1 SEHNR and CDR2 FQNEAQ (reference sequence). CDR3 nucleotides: TGTGCCAGCAGCTTAGATGTCAGGCACTCTGAAGAGACCCAGTACTTC. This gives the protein CASSLDVRHSEETQYF.

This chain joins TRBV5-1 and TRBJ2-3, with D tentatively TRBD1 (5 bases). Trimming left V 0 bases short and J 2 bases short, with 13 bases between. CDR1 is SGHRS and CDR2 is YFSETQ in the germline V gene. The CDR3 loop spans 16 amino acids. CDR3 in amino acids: CASSLAPDRYTDTQYF. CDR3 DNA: TGCGCCAGCAGCTTGGCCCCTGACAGATACACAGATACGCAGTATTTT.

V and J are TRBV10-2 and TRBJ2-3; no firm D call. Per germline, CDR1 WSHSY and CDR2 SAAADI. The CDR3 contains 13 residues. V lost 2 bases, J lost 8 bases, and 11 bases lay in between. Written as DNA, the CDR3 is TGCGCCAGCAGTGAGACTCCTAGTGGTACGCAGTATTTT. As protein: CASSETPSGTQYF.